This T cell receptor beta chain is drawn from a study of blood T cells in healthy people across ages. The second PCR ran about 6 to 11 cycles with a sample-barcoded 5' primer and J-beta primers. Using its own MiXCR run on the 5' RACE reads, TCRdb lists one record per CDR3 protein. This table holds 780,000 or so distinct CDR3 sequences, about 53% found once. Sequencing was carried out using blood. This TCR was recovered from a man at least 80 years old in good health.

CDR3 protein: CATSRAGAGGTYEQYF. In DNA, the CDR3 is TGTGCCACCAGCAGAGCCGGCGCGGGCGGGACCTACGAGCAGTACTTC. This chain uses TRBV15 with TRBJ2-7; the D gene is possibly TRBD2 (6 bases). V was clipped by 1 base and J by 2 bases, with 15 bases between them. Germline V gene sequence: CDR1 LNHNV, CDR2 YYDKDF (reference sequence). CDR3 size: 16 residues.